This paragraph covers one T cell receptor (beta chain) sequence. This clone has more than one count but fewer than ten. Its antigen target is currently unknown. One base away there is no much larger clone; base qualities are not given. This record comes from a study of CXCR4 blockade with PD-1 therapy in pancreatic cancer (dated by TCRdb to about 2019). Looking at the study overall: Multiplex immunohistochemistry and TCRbeta immunosequencing of resected pancreatic ductal adenocarcinoma were combined in the study with ex vivo slice culture in which PD-1 and CXCR4 blockade were tested. Two geographically distinct regions were TCR-sequenced from each of about 6 tumors to assess intratumoral heterogeneity.

The archived tumor blocks came from patients who had not received neoadjuvant therapy before resection. The preserved-tissue arm of the study used about 30 surgical resection samples from about 24 previously untreated pancreatic ductal adenocarcinoma patients. DNA for the resection arm was extracted from ten 5-micron curls of FFPE tumor cut next to the multiplex immunohistochemistry slide. General findings and caveats noted by the study authors: Although tumors showed clonal expansion, with a mean productive clonality of roughly 0.13 compared with around 0.051 in healthy blood, clonality was not correlated with survival. A strong correlation was found between the frequency of an amino acid clone and the number of distinct nucleotide rearrangements encoding that clone, which suggests convergent selection driven by common tumor antigens. Because only TCRbeta chains were sequenced, true antigen-specificity overlap among the convergent dominant clones remained unconfirmed, awaiting paired alpha-beta single-cell sequencing.

TCRbeta CDR3 regions were immunosequenced from extracted DNA using the immunoSEQ Assay at Adaptive Biotechnologies. On the study's bioinformatics: To measure the absolute abundance of each unique TCRbeta CDR3, the sequences were collapsed and filtered. Clonality, calculated using only productive in-frame rearrangements, was defined as 1 minus Pielou's evenness. For regional overlap, the top 100 nucleotide rearrangements were followed across paired samples, and the Morisita index was used to compare paired samples against unrelated samples. Convergence of nucleotide rearrangements onto identical amino acid sequences was assessed with the immunoSEQ Rearrangement Details tool. The source is immuneACCESS, and TCRdb retained only in-frame sequences with V and J called. Part of the clones is not carried over; for the studies checked, unresolved V genes explain less than half of this, and the remainder is unexplained. V and J calls and clone size are those listed in that table; D and trimming were worked out from the DNA. In this sample the table shows about 5,200 clones, roughly half of which occur a single time. 6.6% of the sample is in the top ten clones.

This clonotype originated in a human donor with pancreatic ductal adenocarcinoma. The sequenced material came from tumor tissue.

The DNA sequence follows: TGTGCCAGCAGTTCTCTAGCGGGGGGCCGCGATGAGCAGTTCTTC. This encodes CASSSLAGGRDEQFF. The sequence is built from TRBV6-9 and TRBJ2-1; TRBD2 aligns with 11 central bases. Relative to germline, V is missing 4 bases and J is missing 8 bases, with 7 bases of the junction outside any gene match. CDR1 and CDR2 are drawn from the germline V gene: MNHGY, SVAAGI. From the cysteine through the phenylalanine, the CDR3 covers 15 amino acids. Only the CDR3 DNA stays, 45 bases, in frame from base 1.